The 5 T cell receptor beta chains reported below all come from one sample, sequenced in a study of Ad26.COV2.S vaccination and SARS-CoV-2 variants. TCRdb's table, derived via immunoSEQ multiplex PCR, lists solely in-frame clones and lacks some. The sample includes fewer than 800,000 clones, around 92% seen only once; the top ten take 1.5%. The treatment is: roughly 20 received Ad26.COV2.S at low or high dose, single or two shots; about five received placebo; per-sample allocation not given. The study sampled participants on day 63 after the first vaccine or placebo injection. The sequencing used peripheral blood, collected in a trial of Ad26.COV2.S vaccine versus placebo. Source of these receptors: a person aged 18-60 years who received the Ad26.COV2.S COVID-19 vaccine or a placebo.

A single count supports this clone. The chain links TRBV2 to TRBJ1-6; maybe TRBD1 (6 bases). V lost 0 bases to trimming and J lost 9 bases, with 12 bases between them. Germline V gives CDR1 SNHLY, CDR2 FYNNEI. The CDR3 is 15 amino acids. The chain's CDR3 is CASSEAARGGSPLHF. The CDR3 DNA is TGTGCCAGCAGTGAAGCCGCCAGGGGAGGTTCACCCCTCCACTTT.

The chain joins TRBV21-1 to TRBJ2-2; TRBD1, as called in the table, went unchecked against the DNA. TRBV21-1 is assigned pseudogene status. This CDR3 is 18 amino acids long. The CDR3 region has the DNA TGTGCCAGCAGCAAAGTTTCGGGACAGGGGCCAAACACCGGGGAGCTGTTTTTT. Its protein is CASSKVSGQGPNTGELFF.

The chain links TRBV18 to TRBJ1-6; tentative D call: TRBD1 (6 bases). CDR3 size: 13 residues. The germline gives CDR1 KGHSH, CDR2 LQKENI. V was pared by 4 bases and J by 8 bases, with 9 bases between. For the CDR3, the DNA is TGTGCCAGCTCACAGGGGGAGTATTCACCCCTCCACTTT. It is translated as CASSQGEYSPLHF.

The chain has TRBV7-9 and TRBJ2-1; D is unresolved. V was pared by 1 base and J by 8 bases, with 6 bases between. There are 12 residues in the CDR3. Per the germline V gene, CDR1 is SEHNR and CDR2 is FQNEAQ (reference sequence). CDR3 nucleotide sequence: TGTGCCAGCAGCTTAGGTTGGGATGAGCAGTTCTTC. It encodes CASSLGWDEQFF.

V gene TRBV12-2 combines with J gene TRBJ1-4. TRBV12-2 is a pseudogene locus. The length of the CDR3 is 14 residues. CDR3 amino acids: CASRLRSPFPKLFF. The CDR3 DNA is TGTGCAAGTCGCTTGCGCTCCCCATTTCCCAAACTGTTTTTT.